Below, 2 T cell receptor beta chains from the same sample are listed, as sequenced in a study of response to subunit inactivated influenza vaccine. Via MiXCR, TCRdb re-called the RT-PCR reads, giving one row per CDR3 protein. The sample contains 600,000 to 850,000 distinct CDR3 sequences, roughly 15% of which appear only once. Here the sequenced sample was PBMCs from blood, taken roughly 2 weeks before vaccination. Every receptor here comes from a man aged 45-60 years who received an inactivated influenza vaccine.

The chain couples TRBV7-2 to TRBJ2-5; D unclear. The CDR3 runs 12 residues. Deletions cut 1 base from V and 10 bases from J, with 10 bases between. The germline CDR1 and CDR2 sequences are SGHTA and FQGNSA. CDR3 in DNA: TGTGCCAGCAGCTTAGGAGGCAGAATCCAGTACTTC. It is translated as CASSLGGRIQYF.

V and J are TRBV6-1 and TRBJ1-5, with TRBD1 matching 7 bases. CDR1 and CDR2 from the germline V gene are MNHNS and SASEGT. J was trimmed by 2 bases and V by 0 bases; bases with no gene match: 7. The length of the CDR3 is 17 residues. The CDR3 loop is CASSEAQGGFGNQPQHF. CDR3 nucleotide sequence: TGTGCCAGCAGTGAAGCGCAAGGGGGCTTTGGCAATCAGCCCCAGCATTTT.